This TCR beta chain was profiled in a study of identical twins. Study results and limitations: Invariant MAIT and iNKT cells could partly confound zero-insertion analyses. Beta out-of-frame twin sharing showed a weaker excess.

Only a few counts were recorded for this clonotype. Its matching antigen is unknown. In every case, the donor was a healthy Caucasian. The authors used template switching to add a universal primer site and gave cDNA unique molecular identifiers. TCRdb ran MiXCR on the 5' RACE reads and lists one entry per CDR3 protein. The sample records hundreds of thousands of distinct CDR3 sequences, around an eighth being singletons. This CDR3 has 17 amino acids. Germline CDR1 and CDR2: SNHLY and FYNNEI. Trimming took 4 bases from V and 4 from J, leaving 22 bases between them. The sample was also linked to a second study, of yellow fever vaccine responses in identical twins.

This receptor was obtained from a woman under 30 in good health. The rearrangement links TRBV2 to TRBJ2-5; D is possibly TRBD1 (6 bases). Sequencing was done on a sample of PBMCs. The CDR3 here is CASSGGSGTWILETQYF. The CDR3 DNA is TGTGCCAGCAGTGGGGGGTCCGGGACATGGATTTTAGAGACCCAGTACTTC.